Described below is a single TCR beta chain sequence and its context. These data belong to a study of cytomegalovirus exposure and HLA in healthy donors. Germline V gene sequence: CDR1 SGHNT, CDR2 YYREEE (reference sequence). The CDR3 runs 15 residues. J gave up 5 bases and V 0 bases, and 4 bases lay outside the gene matches. PCR amplification relied on 60 Vbeta primers (plus 13 Jbeta primers). Per the authors' pipeline: Among the unique TCR beta chains that a later analysis counted, about 81 million in all, roughly 9.9 million were shared. Some clones are missing from TCRdb's copy, which holds only in-frame ones; the method was immunoSEQ multiplex PCR. The DNA gave D and trimming, while V, J and clone size come from that table. The sample has 150,000 or so clones; 80% are singletons.

This clonotype was sampled from a young man in good health and CMV-seronegative. What was sequenced was PBMCs. V usage is TRBV5-4 and J usage is TRBJ1-1; 10 bases fit TRBD1. The CDR3 loop reads CASSLGQGAWTEAFF. The CDR3, as DNA: TGTGCCAGCAGCTTGGGACAGGGGGCATGGACTGAAGCTTTCTTT.